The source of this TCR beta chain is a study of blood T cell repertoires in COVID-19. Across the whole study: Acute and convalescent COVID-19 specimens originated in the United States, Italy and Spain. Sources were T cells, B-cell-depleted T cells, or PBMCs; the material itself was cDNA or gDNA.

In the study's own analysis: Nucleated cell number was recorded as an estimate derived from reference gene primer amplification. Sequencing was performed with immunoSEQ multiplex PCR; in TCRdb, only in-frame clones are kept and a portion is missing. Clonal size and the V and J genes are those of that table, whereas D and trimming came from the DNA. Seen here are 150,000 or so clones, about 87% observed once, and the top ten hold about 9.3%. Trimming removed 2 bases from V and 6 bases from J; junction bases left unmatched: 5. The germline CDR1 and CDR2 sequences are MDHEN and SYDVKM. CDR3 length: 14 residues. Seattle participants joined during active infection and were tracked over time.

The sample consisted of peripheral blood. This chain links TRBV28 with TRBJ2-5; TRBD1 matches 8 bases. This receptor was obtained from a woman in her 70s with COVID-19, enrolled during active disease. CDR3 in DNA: TGTGCCAGCAGTTTAAATGGACAGGGAAAGACCCAGTACTTC. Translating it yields CASSLNGQGKTQYF.